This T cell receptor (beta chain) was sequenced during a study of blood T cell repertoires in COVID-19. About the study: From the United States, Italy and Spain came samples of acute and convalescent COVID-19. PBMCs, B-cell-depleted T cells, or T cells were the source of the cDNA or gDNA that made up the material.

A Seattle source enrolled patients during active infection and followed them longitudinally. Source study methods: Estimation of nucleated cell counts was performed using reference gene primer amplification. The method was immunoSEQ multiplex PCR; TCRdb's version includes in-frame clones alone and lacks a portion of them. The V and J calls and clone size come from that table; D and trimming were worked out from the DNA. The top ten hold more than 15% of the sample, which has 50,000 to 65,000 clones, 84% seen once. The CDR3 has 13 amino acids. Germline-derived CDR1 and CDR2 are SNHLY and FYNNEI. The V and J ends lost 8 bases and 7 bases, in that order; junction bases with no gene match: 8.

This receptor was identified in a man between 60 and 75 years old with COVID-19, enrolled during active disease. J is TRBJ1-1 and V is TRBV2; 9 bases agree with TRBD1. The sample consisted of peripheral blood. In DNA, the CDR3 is TGTGCCAGCCTCGGGGGACAGGGCCGTGAAGCTTTCTTT. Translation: CASLGGQGREAFF.